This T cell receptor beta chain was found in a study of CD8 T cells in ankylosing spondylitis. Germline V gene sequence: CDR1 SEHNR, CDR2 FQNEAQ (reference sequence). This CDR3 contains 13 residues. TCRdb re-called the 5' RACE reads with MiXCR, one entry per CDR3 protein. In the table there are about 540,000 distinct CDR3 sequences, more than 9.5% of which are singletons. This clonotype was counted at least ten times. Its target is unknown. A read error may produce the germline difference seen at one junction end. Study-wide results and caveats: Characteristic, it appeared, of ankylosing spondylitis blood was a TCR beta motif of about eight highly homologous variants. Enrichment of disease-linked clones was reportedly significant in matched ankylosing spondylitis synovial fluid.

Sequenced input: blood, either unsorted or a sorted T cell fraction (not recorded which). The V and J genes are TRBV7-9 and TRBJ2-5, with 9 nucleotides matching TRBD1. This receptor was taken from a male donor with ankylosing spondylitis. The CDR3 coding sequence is TGCGCCAGCAGCTTGACAGGGGGGGAGACCCAGTACTTC. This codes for CASSLTGGETQYF. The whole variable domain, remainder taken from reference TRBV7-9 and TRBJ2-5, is DTGVSQNPRHKITKRGQNVTFRCDPISEHNRLYWYRQTLGQGPEFLTYFQNEAQLEKSRLLSDRFSAERPKGSFSTLEIQRTEQGDSAMYLCASSLTGGETQYFGPGTRLLVL.